The 2 T cell receptor beta chains given below trace back to one sample, sequenced in a study of long-term antiretroviral therapy in people with HIV. Run at survey level, the immunoSEQ assay was version v3.0. Generated by immunoSEQ multiplex PCR, the TCRdb table keeps only in-frame clones and is missing some. The sample yields 30,000 or so clones, 75% to 95% seen once. The sample here was unsorted PBMCs, taken just over 5 years after starting antiretroviral therapy. The receptors derive from a woman aged 40 to 50 with HIV.

The chain joins TRBV18 to TRBJ1-6; perhaps TRBD1 as D (6 bases). This CDR3 has 15 amino acids. Germline V gives CDR1 KGHSH, CDR2 LQKENI. Trimming cost V 2 bases and J 9 bases, with 14 bases left between them. This CDR3 reads CASSPRGTQTSPLHF. The CDR3 nucleotides are TGTGCCAGCTCACCAAGAGGGACACAAACTTCACCCCTCCACTTT.

The chain has TRBV10-2 and TRBJ2-1; 7 bases fit TRBD2. Germline trimming cut 0 bases from V and 2 bases from J; bases unmatched to any gene: 10. CDR3 length: 18 amino acids. The germline V gene has CDR1 WSHSY and CDR2 SAAADI. As DNA, the CDR3 is TGCGCCAGCAGTGAGTCCGGCCTAGCGGAAGTAGCCTACAATGAGCAGTTCTTC. Translation: CASSESGLAEVAYNEQFF.